A single sample is the source of the 9 T cell receptor beta chains below, sequenced in a study of control samples from healthy donors and cancer patients. The table came from immunoSEQ multiplex PCR; TCRdb's copy has only in-frame clones and leaves some out. The sample consists of 74,000 or so clones, approximately 90% of them appearing once. Sequenced: blood. The receptors originated from a man between 50 and 59 years old in good health.

The chain links TRBV27 to TRBJ2-7, with 9 nucleotides matching TRBD1. The CDR3 contains 15 residues. Germline CDR1 is MNHEY and CDR2 is SMNVEV (reference sequence). Unmatched junction bases numbered 8, after V lost 6 bases and J lost 2 bases. CDR3: CASSTDRDRAYEQYF. The CDR3 DNA is TGTGCCAGCAGCACCGACCGGGACAGGGCCTACGAGCAGTACTTC.

The chain combines TRBV7-2 with TRBJ2-3; D gene uncertain. The CDR3 length is 14 residues. From germline, CDR1 is SGHTA and CDR2 FQGNSA. V shed 1 base and J shed 5 bases, with 10 bases lying between them. CDR3 sequence reads: CASSLGGRQDTQYF. CDR3 nucleotide sequence: TGTGCCAGCAGCTTAGGGGGTCGGCAAGATACGCAGTATTTT.

The CDR3 is CAWSINSYGYTF. CDR3 coding DNA: TGTGCCTGGAGCATTAACAGCTATGGCTACACCTTC. The V and J genes are TRBV30 and TRBJ1-2; D call uncertain. This CDR3 region has 12 residues. Germline values: CDR1 GTSNPN, CDR2 SVGIG (reference sequence). Trimming stripped 3 bases from V and 4 bases from J, with 9 bases between. The variable domain in full, with the rest retrieved from reference TRBV30 and TRBJ1-2, is SQTIHQWPATLVQPVGSPLSLECTVEGTSNPNLYWYRQAAGRGLQLLFYSVGIGQISSEVPQNLSASRPQDRQFILSSKKLLLSDSGFYLCAWSINSYGYTFGSGTRLTVV.

This sequence joins TRBV7-3 and TRBJ2-7, with 13 bases that match TRBD2. The CDR3 covers 15 residues. J was trimmed by 1 base and V by 4 bases; bases with no gene match: 1. The germline gives CDR1 SGHTA, CDR2 FQGTGA. As DNA, the CDR3 is TGTGCCAGCAGCTCGGGACTAGCGGGGTCCTACGAGCAGTACTTC. It encodes CASSSGLAGSYEQYF.

The chain links TRBV5-4 to TRBJ2-2; maybe TRBD1 (6 bases). The CDR3 contains 14 residues. Trimming pared 4 bases from V and 5 bases from J, leaving 12 bases between. Germline V gene lookup returns CDR1 SGHNT and CDR2 YYREEE (reference sequence). The CDR3 region has the DNA TGTGCCAGCAGCCGCTACAGGGAAACCGGGGAGCTGTTTTTT. Amino acids: CASSRYRETGELFF. The complete variable domain, with remaining parts taken from reference TRBV5-4 and TRBJ2-2, reads ETGVTQSPTHLIKTRGQQVTLRCSSQSGHNTVSWYQQALGQGPQFIFQYYREEENGRGNFPPRFSGLQFPNYSSELNVNALELDDSALYLCASSRYRETGELFFGEGSRLTVL.

The sample holds a few counts of this clone. The rearrangement links TRBV7-2 to TRBJ1-3; no reliable D call. Germline assignment: CDR1 SGHTA and CDR2 FQGNSA. This CDR3 has 15 amino acids. V was pared by 1 base and J by 0 bases, with 7 bases between. The CDR3, as DNA: TGTGCCAGCAGCTTAGGAGCAGGCTCTGGAAACACCATATATTTT. It yields the protein CASSLGAGSGNTIYF. The whole variable domain, remainder taken from reference TRBV7-2 and TRBJ1-3, is GAGVSQSPSNKVTEKGKDVELRCDPISGHTALYWYRQSLGQGLEFLIYFQGNSAPDKSGLPSDRFSAERTGGSVSTLTIQRTQQEDSAVYLCASSLGAGSGNTIYFGEGSWLTVV.

The gene calls are TRBV30 and TRBJ1-1; D gene uncertain. Germline lookup yields CDR1 GTSNPN and CDR2 SVGIG (reference sequence). The CDR3 is made up of 13 amino acids. The V gene lost 0 bases and the J gene lost 1 base, with 6 bases spanning the gap. The CDR3 bases are TGTGCCTGGAGTGTACTCCAGAACACTGAAGCTTTCTTT. Translation gives CAWSVLQNTEAFF.

V gene TRBV7-2 combines with J gene TRBJ2-7; D ambiguous. This CDR3 has 11 amino acids. Trimming left V 4 bases short and J 5 bases short, with 6 bases between. The germline gives CDR1 SGHTA, CDR2 FQGNSA. The CDR3 spells CASSSYHEQYF. The CDR3 coding sequence is TGTGCCAGCAGCTCGTATCACGAGCAGTACTTC.

This sequence joins TRBV2 and TRBJ1-1; the match to TRBD1 covers 7 bases. CDR1 and CDR2 (germline): SNHLY, FYNNEI. The CDR3 extends over 13 amino acids. With V trimmed by 6 bases and J by 4 bases, 5 bases remained unmatched. The CDR3 protein is CASSQGEGTEAFF. The CDR3 bases are TGTGCCAGCAGCCAGGGGGAGGGCACTGAAGCTTTCTTT.